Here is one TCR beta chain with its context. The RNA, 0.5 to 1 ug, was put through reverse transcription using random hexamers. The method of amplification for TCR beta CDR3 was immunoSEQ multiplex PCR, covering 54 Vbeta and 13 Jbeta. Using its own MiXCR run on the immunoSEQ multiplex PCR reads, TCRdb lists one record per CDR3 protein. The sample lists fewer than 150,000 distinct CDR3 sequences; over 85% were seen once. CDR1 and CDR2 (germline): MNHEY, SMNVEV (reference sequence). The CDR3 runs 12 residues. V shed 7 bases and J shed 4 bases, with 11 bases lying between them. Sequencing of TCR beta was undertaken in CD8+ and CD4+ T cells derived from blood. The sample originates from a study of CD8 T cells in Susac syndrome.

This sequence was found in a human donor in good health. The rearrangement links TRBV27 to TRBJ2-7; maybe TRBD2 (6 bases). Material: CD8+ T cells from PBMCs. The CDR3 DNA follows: TGTGCCAGCACCGACCGGGGGTACGAGCAGTACTTC. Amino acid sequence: CASTDRGYEQYF.